This TCR beta chain was retrieved from a study of blood T cell repertoires in COVID-19 (dated by TCRdb to 2018 to 2020). General notes on the study: The collaborator samples originated in the United States, Italy and Spain and spanned the acute and convalescent phases of COVID-19. Nearly every sample came with metadata listing a de-identified subject ID, COVID-19 status, age in years and sex. The dataset comprised deeply sampled blood TCRbeta repertoires from subjects exposed to, actively infected with, or recovered from COVID-19. The repertoires were released in a freely available public database meant as a resource for research on the immune response to SARS-CoV-2. Where HLA class I and class II types were available, the types were taken from metadata supplied by the sample provider, not from assay-based typing. Samples came from the ongoing ImmuneRACE study (first 160 participants) plus 1,254 subjects from 6 global collaborators. The prospective study material was composed of cDNA or gDNA derived from T cells, B-cell-depleted T cells, or PBMCs.

TCRbeta CDR3 regions were amplified from genomic DNA by means of the immunoSEQ Assay, a bias-controlled multiplex PCR. The authors processed their data as follows. The number of nucleated cells in each sample was estimated by amplification of reference gene primers within the assay. To quantify the absolute abundance of each unique TCRbeta CDR3 rearrangement, sequence reads were collapsed and filtered. For each sample, productive Simpson clonality was calculated as the square root of Simpson's diversity index over productive rearrangements. The table was pulled from immuneACCESS by TCRdb, which kept in-frame rearrangements only. Such tables lose some clones; where checked, under half of the loss comes from unresolved V genes, and the rest has no known cause. The V and J calls and clone size were taken over from that table, and D and trimming were inferred from the DNA. For this sample there are roughly 100,000 clones; about four fifths appear just once. Roughly 19% of the sample goes to the ten largest clones.

Whole blood was collected in K2EDTA tubes by collaborating institutions according to the institutions' own protocols. For TCRbeta analysis, collaborators shipped samples as frozen whole blood, isolated PBMCs, or DNA extracted from either of those sample types. The investigation overall reported the following: How much clinical and demographic metadata was included differed by source and by participant, and the metadata was provided uncurated.

A word on this clone: Its antigen is still unknown. No much larger clonotype is one base removed from it; base qualities were not supplied.

After removal of 2 bases from V and 2 bases from J, the junction retains 14 bases not matched to a gene. CDR1 and CDR2 were assigned from the germline V gene (reference sequence) as LNHNV and YYDKDF. The CDR3, cysteine through phenylalanine, is 19 amino acids long. Left in the record is the CDR3 DNA by itself, 57 bases read in frame from the first base. The rearranged chain carries TRBV15 and TRBJ2-3, and 9 junction bases match TRBD2. Sequencing was done on a sample of peripheral blood. The receptor's source is a human donor in a cohort sampled during active COVID-19. The bases read TGTGCCACCAGCAGACGGGGGCGCGGGAGGGCCGGGAACACAGATACGCAGTATTTT. This yields the protein CATSRRGRGRAGNTDTQYF.